Listed below are T cell receptor beta chains from one sample, sequenced in a study of Graves' ophthalmopathy and Graves' hyperthyroidism. TCRdb re-called the multiplex PCR reads through MiXCR, storing one row per CDR3 protein. The data hold a few hundred thousand distinct CDR3 sequences, with 39% observed a single time. The source material was peripheral blood or thyroid tissue (not recorded which). The receptors were sampled from an adult man with Graves' hyperthyroidism. Each CDR3 is given with its conserved first and last residue. The D gene is left open where the match is weak. Some rows have no size entry. The others give once, few or many, or a class for an expanded clone.

v_call,clone_size,d_call,j_call,cdr3_length,cdr3_nt,cdr3_aa
TRBV29-1,NA,NA,TRBJ2-5,15,TGCAGCGTTGAAGGGTCGGCAGGGCCCCAAGAGACCCAGTACTTC,CSVEGSAGPQETQYF
TRBV7-2,NA,NA,TRBJ2-5,12,TGTGCCAGCAGTCGGCAATTACAGGGCCAGTACTTC,CASSRQLQGQYF
TRBV7-9,NA,NA,TRBJ1-2,14,TGTGCCAGCAGCTTACCGAGCGGGGGCCGTGGCTACACCTTC,CASSLPSGGRGYTF
TRBV7-9,few,NA,TRBJ2-7,12,TGTGCCAGCAGCTTCTCCGGGGTCAAGCAGTACTTC,CASSFSGVKQYF
TRBV12-3/TRBV12-4,many,TRBD1,TRBJ1-5,16,TGTGCCAGCAGCCGGGGACAGGGGGGGAGCAATCAGCCCCAGCATTTT,CASSRGQGGSNQPQHF
TRBV20-1,many,TRBD1,TRBJ1-1,14,TGCAGTGCCCGTTTTACAGGGGAGAACACTGAAGCTTTCTTT,CSARFTGENTEAFF
TRBV10-3,NA,TRBD2,TRBJ2-7,13,TGTGCTCCCAGCGGGAAGAACTCCTACGAGCAGTACTTC,CAPSGKNSYEQYF
TRBV12-3/TRBV12-4,many,NA,TRBJ2-7,12,TGTGCCAGCAGTTGGGAGTCCTACGAGCAGTACTTC,CASSWESYEQYF
TRBV7-3,NA,TRBD2,TRBJ2-2,16,TGTGCCAGCAGCCACATAGCGGGGGGGAGCACCGGGGAGCTGTTTTTT,CASSHIAGGSTGELFF
TRBV12-3/TRBV12-4,many,NA,TRBJ1-2,11,TGTGCCACCTTTAGTCGATTTGGCTACACCTTC,CATFSRFGYTF
TRBV6-1,NA,TRBD1,TRBJ1-5,16,TGTGCCAGCAGTGAAGATCCGGGACAGAGCAATCAGCCCCAGCATTTT,CASSEDPGQSNQPQHF
TRBV7-2,few,NA,TRBJ1-2,16,TGTGCCAGCAGCCCAAAGTCCCGGAATACTAACTATGGCTACACCTTC,CASSPKSRNTNYGYTF
TRBV20-1,many,TRBD2,TRBJ2-7,18,TGCAGTGCTAGCCCACTATCCGGGACTAGCGGGAGGGCGATAGAGCAGTACTTC,CSASPLSGTSGRAIEQYF
TRBV7-9,NA,TRBD1,TRBJ1-1,17,TGTGCCAGCAGCTCGACAGGGGCTGGGAGGGTTGTCGCTGAAGCTTTCTTT,CASSSTGAGRVVAEAFF
TRBV2,NA,NA,TRBJ1-6,15,TGTGCCAGCTCACCAGAACAGGCCCATAATTCACCCCTCCACTTT,CASSPEQAHNSPLHF
TRBV24-1,NA,NA,TRBJ2-5,15,TGTGCCAGCAGCCAGGCAGGAATGGGTGGGGAGACCCAGTACTTC,CASSQAGMGGETQYF
TRBV4-1,many,TRBD1,TRBJ2-5,15,TGCGCCAGCAGGCCGGGACAGGGGACTAAAGAGACCCAGTACTTC,CASRPGQGTKETQYF
TRBV2,NA,TRBD1,TRBJ2-1,13,TGTGCCAGTACCGGGACAGTATACAATGAGCAGTTCTTC,CASTGTVYNEQFF
TRBV7-6,many,TRBD1,TRBJ2-2,14,TGTGCCAGCAGCCCAAGCACAGGGGCCGGGGAGCTGTTTTTT,CASSPSTGAGELFF
TRBV11-1,many,NA,TRBJ2-5,12,TGTGCCAGCGATGAGGGCCAAGAGACCCAGTACTTC,CASDEGQETQYF
TRBV7-9,NA,NA,TRBJ1-1,16,TGTGCCAGCAGCTTTGGCTTCAGTGAGTCCCCCACTGAAGCTTTCTTT,CASSFGFSESPTEAFF
TRBV5-6,NA,NA,TRBJ1-1,12,TGTGCCAGCAGGACAGTGGACACTGAAGCTTTCTTT,CASRTVDTEAFF
TRBV3-1,few,NA,TRBJ2-7,17,TGTGCCAGCAGCCGCGGGCCAGCTCGCGGGCCCTCCTACGAGCAGTACTTC,CASSRGPARGPSYEQYF
TRBV29-1,NA,NA,TRBJ1-3,12,TGCAGCGTTGGAAAGGCAGGAACCACCATATATTTT,CSVGKAGTTIYF
TRBV7-6,NA,TRBD1,TRBJ1-1,11,TGTGCCAGCAGCTTAGGCTCAGGGGGTTTCTTT,CASSLGSGGFF
TRBV24-1,many,TRBD1,TRBJ1-6,14,TGTGCCACCAGTGATGATCGACAGGGAGCACCCCTCCACTTT,CATSDDRQGAPLHF
TRBV6-6,NA,NA,TRBJ2-7,12,TGTGCCAGCAGGGACTACGGGACCGAGCAGTACTTC,CASRDYGTEQYF
TRBV10-3,NA,TRBD1,TRBJ1-2,17,TGTGCCATCAGTGAGTCGAACGGGACAGGGACTAACTATGGCTACACCTTC,CAISESNGTGTNYGYTF
TRBV7-8,many,TRBD1,TRBJ2-6,20,TGTGCCAGCAGCTCAGGTTTATTTCGGGACAGGTTTGCCGGGGCCAACGTCCTGACTTTC,CASSSGLFRDRFAGANVLTF
TRBV5-8,many,NA,TRBJ2-7,13,TGTGCCAGCAGCTTCCCGGCAGACTACGAGCAGTACTTC,CASSFPADYEQYF
TRBV20-1,few,TRBD1,TRBJ1-2,18,TGCAGTGCTAAGTCCGATGCGACGGGACAGGGACATCACTATGGCTACACCTTC,CSAKSDATGQGHHYGYTF
TRBV9,few,NA,TRBJ1-5,14,TGTGCCAGCAGTTTATGGTACAGCAATCAGCCCCAGCATTTT,CASSLWYSNQPQHF
TRBV24-1,NA,TRBD2,TRBJ2-5,14,TGTGCCACCAGCTCTAGCGGGAGACAAGAGACCCAGTACTTC,CATSSSGRQETQYF
TRBV6-5,few,NA,TRBJ1-6,15,TGTGCCAGCAAACCCGGGACTTACGATAATTCACCCCTCCACTTT,CASKPGTYDNSPLHF
TRBV29-1,NA,NA,TRBJ1-6,11,TGCAGCGTAGGTTCCGTAGCACCCCTCCACTTT,CSVGSVAPLHF
TRBV9,NA,NA,TRBJ2-6,9,TGTGCCAGCAGCGTAGGTAGGGGGTTC,CASSVGRGF
TRBV30,NA,TRBD1,TRBJ1-4,14,TGTGCCTGGAGTGTAGCAGGGGGCTATGAAAAACTGTTTTTT,CAWSVAGGYEKLFF
TRBV6-5,many,NA,TRBJ2-5,15,TGTGCCAGCAGTTACTCGAGCAGGGTGGGAGAGACCCAGTACTTC,CASSYSSRVGETQYF
TRBV7-9,NA,TRBD2,TRBJ2-2,16,TGTGCCAGCAGCTTTCGCCTAGCGGGAAACACCGGGGAGCTGTTTTTT,CASSFRLAGNTGELFF
TRBV30,NA,NA,TRBJ2-7,12,TGTGCCTGGATTGGGCGGTGGAACGAGCAGTACTTC,CAWIGRWNEQYF
TRBV5-1,few,NA,TRBJ2-7,16,TGCGCCAGCAGCGACTCACCAGGGGTTTTTATCTACGAGCAGTACTTC,CASSDSPGVFIYEQYF
TRBV29-1,many,NA,TRBJ2-7,13,TGCAGCGTTGAATCGAGACTCCTATCCGAGCAGTACTTC,CSVESRLLSEQYF
TRBV18,NA,NA,TRBJ1-6,15,TGTGCCAGCTCAGCGACTGCCTCCTATAATTCACCCCTCCACTTT,CASSATASYNSPLHF
TRBV7-8,NA,TRBD1,TRBJ2-3,16,TGCGCCAGCAGCCACCCCGGGACAGTCAGCACAGATACGCAGTATTTT,CASSHPGTVSTDTQYF
TRBV7-9,NA,NA,TRBJ1-1,15,TGTGCCAGCAGCCAAGAAAGTGGTGTGCACACTGAAGCTTTCTTT,CASSQESGVHTEAFF